These 7 T cell receptor beta chains share one sample of origin, sequenced in a study of CD8 T cells in Susac syndrome. An amount of RNA that ranged from about 0.45 to 1 ug was reverse transcribed with random hexamers. TCRdb called the immunoSEQ multiplex PCR reads again in MiXCR, with one record for every CDR3 protein. The sample consists of about 71,000 distinct CDR3 sequences, roughly 95% of them appearing once. The sequenced material came from CD4+ T cells from PBMCs. The origin of the receptors is a human donor with multiple sclerosis.

The chain is built from TRBV7-2 and TRBJ2-3; 9 bases map to TRBD2. Per germline, CDR1 SGHTA and CDR2 FQGNSA. The CDR3 contains 16 residues. The trim removed 3 bases at V and 2 bases at J, leaving 6 bases unmatched. The DNA for the CDR3 is TGTGCCAGCAGCTTGGCTTCTAGCGGGGTCACAGATACGCAGTATTTT. It is translated as CASSLASSGVTDTQYF. The whole variable domain, remainder taken from reference TRBV7-2 and TRBJ2-3, is GAGVSQSPSNKVTEKGKDVELRCDPISGHTALYWYRQSLGQGLEFLIYFQGNSAPDKSGLPSDRFSAERTGGSVSTLTIQRTQQEDSAVYLCASSLASSGVTDTQYFGPGTRLTVL.

The chain has TRBV12-3 or TRBV12-4 and TRBJ2-7; the match to TRBD1 covers 8 bases. V dropped 1 base and J dropped 1; count of bases not matched to a gene: 6. The CDR3 extends over 16 amino acids. Here the CDR3 reads CASSLGTGHRSYEQYF. CDR3 DNA: TGTGCCAGCAGTTTAGGGACAGGGCACCGGTCCTACGAGCAGTACTTC.

The V gene is TRBV6-2 or TRBV6-3, the J gene TRBJ2-7; possibly TRBD1 for D (6 bases). The CDR3 is 16 amino acids. Trimming took off 5 bases at V and 0 bases at J, with 17 bases between the two ends. Germline V gives CDR1 MNHEY, CDR2 SVGEGT. The CDR3 reads CASSRQDLRVSYEQYF. CDR3 coding DNA: TGTGCCAGCAGTCGACAGGATCTACGGGTCTCCTACGAGCAGTACTTC.

V is TRBV28 and J is TRBJ1-2, with 7 bases that match TRBD1. The CDR3 loop spans 15 amino acids. Looked up from germline, CDR1 is MDHEN and CDR2 is SYDVKM. V gave up 2 bases and J gave up 6 bases; unmatched junction bases: 9. The CDR3: CASSLGDRRPHGYTF. The CDR3 nucleotides read TGTGCCAGCAGTTTAGGGGACAGACGGCCCCATGGCTACACCTTC.

The chain carries TRBV28 and TRBJ2-7; possible D gene TRBD1, 6 bases. The CDR3 is 16 amino acids. Deletions cut 4 bases from V and 2 bases from J, with 18 bases between. Germline CDR1 MDHEN, CDR2 SYDVKM. The DNA of the CDR3 is TGTGCCAGCAGTTCCCCCGGCGGCAACAGGGCCTACGAGCAGTACTTC. Its translation: CASSSPGGNRAYEQYF.

The chain couples TRBV7-2 to TRBJ1-6, with D possibly being TRBD1 (5 bases). Trimming shortened V by 5 bases and J by 8 bases, and 13 bases separated the two germline ends. The V gene's germline CDR1 is SGHTA and CDR2 FQGNSA. This CDR3 is 14 amino acids long. CDR3 loop: CASSPGTADSPLHF. In nucleotides, the CDR3 is TGTGCCAGCAGCCCCGGGACGGCTGATTCACCCCTCCACTTT.

This CDR3 reads CASSTTGNGWDQPQHF. Written as DNA, the CDR3 is TGTGCCAGTAGTACGACAGGGAACGGTTGGGATCAGCCCCAGCATTTT. The chain carries TRBV19 and TRBJ1-5, with 7 nucleotides matching TRBD1. This CDR3 contains 16 residues. Per the germline V gene, CDR1 is LNHDA and CDR2 is SQIVND (reference sequence). V lost 4 bases, J lost 5 bases, and 11 bases stayed unmatched.